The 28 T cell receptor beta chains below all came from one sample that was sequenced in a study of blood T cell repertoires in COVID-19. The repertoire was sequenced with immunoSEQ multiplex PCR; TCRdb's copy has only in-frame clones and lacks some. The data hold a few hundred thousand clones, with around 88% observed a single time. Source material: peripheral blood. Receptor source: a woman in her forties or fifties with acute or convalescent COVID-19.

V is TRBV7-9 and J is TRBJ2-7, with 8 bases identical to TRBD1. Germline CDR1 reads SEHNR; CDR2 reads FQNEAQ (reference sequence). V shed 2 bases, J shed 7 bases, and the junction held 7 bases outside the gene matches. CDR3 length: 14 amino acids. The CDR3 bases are TGTGCCAGCAGCTTACCGCAGGGGGCTCGGGAGCAGTACTTC. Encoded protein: CASSLPQGAREQYF.

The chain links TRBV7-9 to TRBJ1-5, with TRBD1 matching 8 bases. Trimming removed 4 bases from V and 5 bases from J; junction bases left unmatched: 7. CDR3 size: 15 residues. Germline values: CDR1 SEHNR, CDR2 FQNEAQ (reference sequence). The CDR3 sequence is CASSSLRTGHQPQHF. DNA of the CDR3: TGTGCCAGCAGCTCGTTAAGGACAGGGCATCAGCCCCAGCATTTT.

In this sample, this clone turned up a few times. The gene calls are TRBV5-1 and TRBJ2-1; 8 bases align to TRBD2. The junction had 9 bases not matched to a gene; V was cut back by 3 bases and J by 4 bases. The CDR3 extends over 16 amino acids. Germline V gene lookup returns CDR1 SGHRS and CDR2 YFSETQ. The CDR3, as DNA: TGCGCCAGCAGCTCTACTAGCGGTACTTCGTACAATGAGCAGTTCTTC. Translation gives CASSSTSGTSYNEQFF.

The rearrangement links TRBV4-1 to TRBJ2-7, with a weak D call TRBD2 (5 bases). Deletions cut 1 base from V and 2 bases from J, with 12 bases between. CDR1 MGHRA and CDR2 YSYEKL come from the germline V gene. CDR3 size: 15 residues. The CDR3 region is CASSQGALAAYEQYF. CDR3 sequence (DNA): TGCGCCAGCAGCCAAGGAGCTCTAGCCGCCTACGAGCAGTACTTC.

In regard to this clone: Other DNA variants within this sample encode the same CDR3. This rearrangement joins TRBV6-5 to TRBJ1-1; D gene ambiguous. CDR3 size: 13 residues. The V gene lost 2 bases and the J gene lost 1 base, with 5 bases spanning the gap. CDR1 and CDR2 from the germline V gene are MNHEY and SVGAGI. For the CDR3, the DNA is TGTGCCAGCAGTTACGGGAGGAACACTGAAGCTTTCTTT. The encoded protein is CASSYGRNTEAFF.

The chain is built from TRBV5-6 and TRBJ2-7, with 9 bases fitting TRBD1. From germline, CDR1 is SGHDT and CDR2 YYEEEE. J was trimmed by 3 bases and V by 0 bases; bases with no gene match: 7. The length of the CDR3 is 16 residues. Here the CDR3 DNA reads TGTGCCAGCAGCTTGGTGGGGGACAGGGCCCTCTACGAGCAGTACTTC. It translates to CASSLVGDRALYEQYF.

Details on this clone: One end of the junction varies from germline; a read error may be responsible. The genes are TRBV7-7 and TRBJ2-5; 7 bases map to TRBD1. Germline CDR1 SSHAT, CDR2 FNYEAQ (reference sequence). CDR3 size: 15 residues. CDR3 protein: CASSPGTAVQETQYF. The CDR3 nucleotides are TGTGCTAGCAGCCCCGGGACAGCAGTCCAAGAGACCCAGTACTTC.

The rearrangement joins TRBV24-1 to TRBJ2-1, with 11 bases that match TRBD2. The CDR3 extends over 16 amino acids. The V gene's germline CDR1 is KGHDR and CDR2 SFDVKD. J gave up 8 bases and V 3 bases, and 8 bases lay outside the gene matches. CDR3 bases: TGTGCCACCAGTGATCAAACTAGCGGGAGTTTGGATGAGCAGTTCTTC. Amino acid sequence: CATSDQTSGSLDEQFF.

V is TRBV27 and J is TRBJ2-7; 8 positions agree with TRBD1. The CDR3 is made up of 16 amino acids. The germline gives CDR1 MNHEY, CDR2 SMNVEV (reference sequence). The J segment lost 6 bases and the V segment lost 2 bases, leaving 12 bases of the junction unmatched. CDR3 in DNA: TGTGCCAGCAGTTTAGCCCTAGGACAGGGCTCGAGCGAGCAGTACTTC. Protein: CASSLALGQGSSEQYF.

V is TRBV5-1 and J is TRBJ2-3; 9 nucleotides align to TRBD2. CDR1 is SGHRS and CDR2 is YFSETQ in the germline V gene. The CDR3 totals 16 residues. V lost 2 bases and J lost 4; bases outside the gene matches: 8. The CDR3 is CASSLLAGEVADTQYF. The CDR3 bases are TGCGCCAGCAGCTTATTAGCGGGAGAGGTGGCAGATACGCAGTATTTT.

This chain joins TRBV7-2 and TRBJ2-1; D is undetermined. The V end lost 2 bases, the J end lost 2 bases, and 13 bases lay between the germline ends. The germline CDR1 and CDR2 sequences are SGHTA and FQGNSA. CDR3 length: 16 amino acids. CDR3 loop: CASSLIIAVTYNEQFF. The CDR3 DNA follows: TGTGCCAGCAGCTTAATTATCGCGGTAACCTACAATGAGCAGTTCTTC.

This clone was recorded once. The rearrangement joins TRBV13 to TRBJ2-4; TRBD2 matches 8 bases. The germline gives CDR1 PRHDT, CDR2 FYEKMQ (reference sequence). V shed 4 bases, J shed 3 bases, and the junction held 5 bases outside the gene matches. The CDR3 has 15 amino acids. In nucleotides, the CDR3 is TGTGCCAGCAGCTCCGCGGGACTAGGCAAAAACATTCAGTACTTC. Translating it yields CASSSAGLGKNIQYF. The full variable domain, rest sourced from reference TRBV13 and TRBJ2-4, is AAGVIQSPRHLIKEKRETATLKCYPIPRHDTVYWYQQGPGQDPQFLISFYEKMQSDKGSIPDRFSAQQFSDYHSELNMSSLELGDSALYFCASSSAGLGKNIQYFGAGTRLSVL.

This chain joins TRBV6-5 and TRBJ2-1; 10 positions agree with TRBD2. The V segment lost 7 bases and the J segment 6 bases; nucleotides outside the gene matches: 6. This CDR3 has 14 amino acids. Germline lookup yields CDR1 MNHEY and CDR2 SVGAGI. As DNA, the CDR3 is TGTGCCAGCACTTTAGCGGGAGGCTCCAATGAGCAGTTCTTC. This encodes CASTLAGGSNEQFF.

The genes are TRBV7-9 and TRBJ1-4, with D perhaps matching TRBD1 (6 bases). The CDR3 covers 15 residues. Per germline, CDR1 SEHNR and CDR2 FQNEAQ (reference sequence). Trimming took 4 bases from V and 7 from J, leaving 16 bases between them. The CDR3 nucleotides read TGTGCCAGCAGCTCCGTGGACAGCGAGATTGAAAAACTGTTTTTT. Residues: CASSSVDSEIEKLFF.

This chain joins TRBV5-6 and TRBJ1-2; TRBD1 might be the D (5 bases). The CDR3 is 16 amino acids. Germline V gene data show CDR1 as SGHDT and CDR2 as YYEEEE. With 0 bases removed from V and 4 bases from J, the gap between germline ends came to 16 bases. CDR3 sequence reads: CASSLDRSSLPYGYTF. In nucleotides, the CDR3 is TGTGCCAGCAGCTTGGACAGGTCATCGTTGCCCTATGGCTACACCTTC.

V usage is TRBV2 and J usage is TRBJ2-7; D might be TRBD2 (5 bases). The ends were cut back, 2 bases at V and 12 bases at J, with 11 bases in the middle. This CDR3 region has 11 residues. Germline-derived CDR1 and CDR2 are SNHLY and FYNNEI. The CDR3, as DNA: TGTGCCAGCAGTGAACTGGGAGTCCTGTACTTC. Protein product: CASSELGVLYF.

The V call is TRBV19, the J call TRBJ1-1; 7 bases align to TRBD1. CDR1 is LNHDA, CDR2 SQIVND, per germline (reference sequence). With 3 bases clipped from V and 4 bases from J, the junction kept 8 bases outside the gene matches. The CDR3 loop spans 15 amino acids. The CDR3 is CASSMAGTAGTEAFF. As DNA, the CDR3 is TGTGCCAGTAGTATGGCCGGGACAGCGGGCACTGAAGCTTTCTTT. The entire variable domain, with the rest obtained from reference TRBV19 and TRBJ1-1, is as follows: DGGITQSPKYLFRKEGQNVTLSCEQNLNHDAMYWYRQDPGQGLRLIYYSQIVNDFQKGDIAEGYSVSREKKESFPLTVTSAQKNPTAFYLCASSMAGTAGTEAFFGQGTRLTVV.

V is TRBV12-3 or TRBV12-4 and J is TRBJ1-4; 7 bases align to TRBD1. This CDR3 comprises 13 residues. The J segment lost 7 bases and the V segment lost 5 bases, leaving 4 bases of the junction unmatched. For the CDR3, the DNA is TGTGCCAGCAGTGGGACAGACGGTGAAAAACTGTTTTTT. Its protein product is CASSGTDGEKLFF.

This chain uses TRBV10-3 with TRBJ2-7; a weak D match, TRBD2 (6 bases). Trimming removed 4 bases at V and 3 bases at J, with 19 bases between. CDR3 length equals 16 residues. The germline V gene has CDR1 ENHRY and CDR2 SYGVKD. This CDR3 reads CAISVQRAGSVYEQYF. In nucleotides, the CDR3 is TGTGCCATCAGTGTCCAACGAGCCGGGAGTGTCTACGAGCAGTACTTC.

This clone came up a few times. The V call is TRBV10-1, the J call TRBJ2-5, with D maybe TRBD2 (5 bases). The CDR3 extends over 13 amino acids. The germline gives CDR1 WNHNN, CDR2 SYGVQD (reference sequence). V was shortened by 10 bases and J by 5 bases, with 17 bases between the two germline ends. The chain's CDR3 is CANPPLAWETQYF. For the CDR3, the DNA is TGCGCCAACCCCCCCCTAGCATGGGAGACCCAGTACTTC.

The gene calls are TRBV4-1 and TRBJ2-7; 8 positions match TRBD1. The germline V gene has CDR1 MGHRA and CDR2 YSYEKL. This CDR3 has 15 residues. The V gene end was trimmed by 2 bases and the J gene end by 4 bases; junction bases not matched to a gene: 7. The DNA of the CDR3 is TGCGCCAGCAGCCAAAGGACAGGGAGCCCATACGAGCAGTACTTC. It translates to CASSQRTGSPYEQYF.

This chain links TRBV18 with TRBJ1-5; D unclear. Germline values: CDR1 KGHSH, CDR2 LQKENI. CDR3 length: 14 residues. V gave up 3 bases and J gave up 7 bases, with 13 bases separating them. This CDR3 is CASSPTWSGQPQHF. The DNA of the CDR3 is TGTGCCAGCTCACCGACCTGGTCCGGGCAGCCCCAGCATTTT.

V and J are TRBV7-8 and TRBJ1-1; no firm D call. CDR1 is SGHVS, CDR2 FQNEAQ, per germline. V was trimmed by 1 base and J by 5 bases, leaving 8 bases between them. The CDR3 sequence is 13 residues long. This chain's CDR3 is CASSLDPGTEAFF. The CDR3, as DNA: TGTGCCAGCAGCTTAGACCCCGGGACTGAAGCTTTCTTT.

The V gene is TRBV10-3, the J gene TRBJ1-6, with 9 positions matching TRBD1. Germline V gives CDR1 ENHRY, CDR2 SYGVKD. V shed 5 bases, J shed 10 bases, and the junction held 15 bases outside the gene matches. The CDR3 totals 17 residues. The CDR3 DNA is TGTGCCATCAGTAGGAGGACAGGGGTCGACCTTGGGTCACCCCTCCACTTT. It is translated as CAISRRTGVDLGSPLHF.

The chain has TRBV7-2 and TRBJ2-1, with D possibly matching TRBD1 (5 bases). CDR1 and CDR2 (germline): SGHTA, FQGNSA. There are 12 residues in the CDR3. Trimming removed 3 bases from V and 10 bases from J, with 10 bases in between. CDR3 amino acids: CASSFAGREQFF. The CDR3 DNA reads TGTGCCAGCAGCTTCGCAGGGCGAGAGCAGTTCTTC.

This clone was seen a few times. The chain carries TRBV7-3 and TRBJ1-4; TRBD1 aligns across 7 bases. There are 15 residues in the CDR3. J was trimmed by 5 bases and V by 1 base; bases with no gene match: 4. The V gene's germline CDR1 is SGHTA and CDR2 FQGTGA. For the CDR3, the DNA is TGTGCCAGCAGCTTAAAGACAGGGTTCAATGAAAAACTGTTTTTT. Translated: CASSLKTGFNEKLFF. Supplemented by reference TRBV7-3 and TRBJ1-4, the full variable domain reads GAGVSQTPSNKVTEKGKYVELRCDPISGHTALYWYRQSLGQGPEFLIYFQGTGAADDSGLPNDRFFAVRPEGSVSTLKIQRTERGDSAVYLCASSLKTGFNEKLFFGSGTQLSVL.

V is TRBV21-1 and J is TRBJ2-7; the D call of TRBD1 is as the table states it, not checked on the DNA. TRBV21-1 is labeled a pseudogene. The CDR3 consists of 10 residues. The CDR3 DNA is TGTGCCGTCCAGGGTTACGAGCAGTACTTC. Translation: CAVQGYEQYF.

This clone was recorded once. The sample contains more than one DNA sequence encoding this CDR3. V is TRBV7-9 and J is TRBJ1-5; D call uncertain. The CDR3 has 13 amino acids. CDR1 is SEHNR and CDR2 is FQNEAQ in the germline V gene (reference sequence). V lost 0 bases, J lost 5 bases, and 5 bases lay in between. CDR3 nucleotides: TGTGCCAGCAGCTTAGCCGGGGATCAGCCCCAGCATTTT. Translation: CASSLAGDQPQHF.